This T cell receptor (beta chain) is from a study of metastatic and nonmetastatic thyroid tumors. In the study overall: Repertoire data that came from the blood and tumor or nodule tissue of malignant and benign thyroid patients were compared.

All patients were untreated before thyroid surgery. Source study methods: Clinicopathological groups of papillary thyroid cancer showed CDR3 differences that were used to build a distant-metastasis classifier. TCRdb re-called the PCR reads via MiXCR. TCRdb's processing, not the authors', yielded these V and J calls. In the table there are about 43,000 clones, more than 3% of which are singletons. A note on this clone: Its antigen is not known.

Study-level results: Compared with benign nodules, malignant thyroid tumors were reported to have significantly higher TCR beta diversity in both blood and tumor.

The CDR3 spans 14 residues. Trimming took off 1 base at V and 3 bases at J, with 9 bases between the two ends. Germline assignment: CDR1 SEHNR and CDR2 FQNEAQ (reference sequence). The TCR was taken from a female donor with papillary thyroid cancer or a benign thyroid nodule (not recorded which). Some clones in this sample may be carry-over from other donors' samples. The material sequenced was blood. J is TRBJ2-5 and V is TRBV7-9; D not resolved. Here the CDR3 DNA reads TGTGCCAGCAGCTTAGTCGGAGACGAAGAGACCCAGTACTTC. Encoded protein: CASSLVGDEETQYF.